Included here is one TCR beta chain sequence, with context. The target antigen is unknown. CDR1 is SGHDN, CDR2 FVKESK, per germline. Losses at the gene ends were 3 bases for V and 0 bases for J; bases not matched to a gene: 5. The CDR3 runs 17 residues. This sample is part of a study of cytomegalovirus exposure and HLA in healthy donors. Study-wide results and limits: According to a subsequent analysis, TCR clusters identified in the first cohort showed a tendency to co-occur across the approximately 120 validation repertoires. The study designated 150 or so TCR beta chains cytomegalovirus-associated. Rarity held for most TCR sequences, but there were some public TCRs that occurred in many donors. In vitro confirmation showed a few CMV-associated chains to be CMV antigen specific.

Some clones are missing from TCRdb's copy, which holds only in-frame ones; the method was immunoSEQ multiplex PCR. The repertoire holds fewer than 85,000 clones, with roughly 96% as singletons. The sample was PBMCs. The J gene is TRBJ2-7, the V gene TRBV14; 13 nucleotides line up with TRBD2. This clonotype was sampled from a woman in her late teens or twenties in good health and CMV-seronegative. The CDR3 nucleotides read TGTGCCAGCAGCCATCAGGGACTAGCGGGACTCTCCTACGAGCAGTACTTC. Amino acids: CASSHQGLAGLSYEQYF.